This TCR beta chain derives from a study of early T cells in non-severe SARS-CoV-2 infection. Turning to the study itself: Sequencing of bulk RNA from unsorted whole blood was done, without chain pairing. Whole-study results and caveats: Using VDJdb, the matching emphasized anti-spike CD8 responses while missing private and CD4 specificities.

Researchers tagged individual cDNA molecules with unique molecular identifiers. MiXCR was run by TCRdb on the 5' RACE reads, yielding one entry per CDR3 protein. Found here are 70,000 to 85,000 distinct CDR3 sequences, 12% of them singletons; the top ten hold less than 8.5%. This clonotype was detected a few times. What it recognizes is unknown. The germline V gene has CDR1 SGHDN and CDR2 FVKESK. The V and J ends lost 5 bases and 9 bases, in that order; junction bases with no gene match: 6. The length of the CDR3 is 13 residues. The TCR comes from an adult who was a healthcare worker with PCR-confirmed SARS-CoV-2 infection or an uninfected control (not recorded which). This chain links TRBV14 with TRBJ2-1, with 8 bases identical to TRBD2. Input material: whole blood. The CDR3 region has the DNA TGTGCCAGCAGCTCCGGACTAGCAACTGAGCAGTTCTTC. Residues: CASSSGLATEQFF.